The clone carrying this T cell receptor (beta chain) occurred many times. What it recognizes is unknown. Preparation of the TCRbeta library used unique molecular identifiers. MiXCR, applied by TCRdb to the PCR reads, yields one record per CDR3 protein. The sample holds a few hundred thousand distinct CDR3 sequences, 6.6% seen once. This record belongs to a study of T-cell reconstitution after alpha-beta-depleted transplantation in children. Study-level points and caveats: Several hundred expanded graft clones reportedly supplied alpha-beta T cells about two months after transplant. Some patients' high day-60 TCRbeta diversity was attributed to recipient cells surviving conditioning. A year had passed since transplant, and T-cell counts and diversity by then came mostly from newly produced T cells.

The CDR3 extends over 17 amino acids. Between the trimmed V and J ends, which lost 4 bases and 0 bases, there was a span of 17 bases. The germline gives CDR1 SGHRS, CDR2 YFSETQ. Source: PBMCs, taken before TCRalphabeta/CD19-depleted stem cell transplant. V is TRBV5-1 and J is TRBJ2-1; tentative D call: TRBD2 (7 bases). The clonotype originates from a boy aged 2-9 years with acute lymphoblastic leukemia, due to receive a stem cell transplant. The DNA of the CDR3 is TGCGCCAGCAGCGGGGGGGCTAGTTTTCCCTCCTACAATGAGCAGTTCTTC. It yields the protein CASSGGASFPSYNEQFF.